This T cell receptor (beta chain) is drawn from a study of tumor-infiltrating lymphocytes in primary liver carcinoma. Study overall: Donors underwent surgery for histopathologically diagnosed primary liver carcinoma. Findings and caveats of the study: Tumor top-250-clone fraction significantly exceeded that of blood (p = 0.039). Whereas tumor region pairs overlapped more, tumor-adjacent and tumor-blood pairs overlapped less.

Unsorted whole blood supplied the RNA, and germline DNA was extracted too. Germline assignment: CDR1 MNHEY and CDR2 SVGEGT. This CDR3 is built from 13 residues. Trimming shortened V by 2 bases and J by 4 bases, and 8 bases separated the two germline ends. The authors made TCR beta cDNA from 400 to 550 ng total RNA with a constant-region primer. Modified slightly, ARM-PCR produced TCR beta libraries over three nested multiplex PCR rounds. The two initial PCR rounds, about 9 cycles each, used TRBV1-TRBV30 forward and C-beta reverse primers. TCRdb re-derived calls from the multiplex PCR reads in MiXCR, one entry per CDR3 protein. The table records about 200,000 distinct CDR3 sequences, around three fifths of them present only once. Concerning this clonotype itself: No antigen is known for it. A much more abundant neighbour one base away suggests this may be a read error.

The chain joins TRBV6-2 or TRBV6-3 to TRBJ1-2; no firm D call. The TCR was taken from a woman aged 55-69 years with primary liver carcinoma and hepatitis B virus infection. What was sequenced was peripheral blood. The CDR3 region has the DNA TGTGCCAGCAGTTACATGTCAGTCTATGGCTACACCTTC. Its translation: CASSYMSVYGYTF.